This T cell receptor (beta chain) was obtained from a study of cytomegalovirus exposure and HLA in healthy donors. In the study overall: Of the donors genotyped, some 400 in all, about 82% fell in the Caucasian-associated ancestry cluster.

The V segment lost 5 bases and the J segment 5 bases; nucleotides outside the gene matches: 7. CDR1 is PRHDT, CDR2 FYEKMQ, per germline (reference sequence). This CDR3 has 14 amino acids. Study-wide results and caveats: Common viral pathogens seemed to be connected with several of the most significant clusters, according to a later analysis.

About this clone: No antigen is known for it.

PCR employed 60 Vbeta and 13 Jbeta primers. Profiled with immunoSEQ multiplex PCR; TCRdb holds only in-frame clones, not every one. Among approximately 200,000 clones listed, 81% were seen once. Regarding donors, all were healthy bone marrow donors. The gene calls are TRBV13 and TRBJ2-7, with TRBD1 matching 9 bases. The TCR sequence derives from a woman aged 18-29 years in good health and CMV-seropositive. Sample: PBMCs. CDR3 nucleotide sequence: TGTGCCAGCAGCCTAAGGACAGGGGACCACGAGCAGTACTTC. This sequence encodes CASSLRTGDHEQYF. The full variable domain, its missing parts supplied by reference TRBV13 and TRBJ2-7, is AAGVIQSPRHLIKEKRETATLKCYPIPRHDTVYWYQQGPGQDPQFLISFYEKMQSDKGSIPDRFSAQQFSDYHSELNMSSLELGDSALYFCASSLRTGDHEQYFGPGTRLTVT.